What follows are 3 T cell receptor beta chains derived from one specimen sequenced in a study of Graves' ophthalmopathy and Graves' hyperthyroidism. Amplification of TCR beta CDR3 regions used RNA transcripts. HTBI primers served in a first-round RT-PCR, which a second-round multiplex PCR followed. MiXCR, applied by TCRdb to the multiplex PCR reads, yields one record per CDR3 protein. The sample has some 380,000 distinct CDR3 sequences, approximately 15% seen once. The source material was peripheral blood. The receptors derive from a woman younger than 35 with stable Graves' hyperthyroidism.

This clonotype was recorded at least ten times. The chain links TRBV6-1 to TRBJ2-7; 7 bases match TRBD1. This CDR3 is 12 amino acids long. Unmatched junction bases numbered 4, after V lost 5 bases and J lost 6 bases. CDR1 is MNHNS and CDR2 is SASEGT in the germline V gene. This chain's CDR3 is CASSPAGGEQYF. The DNA for the CDR3 is TGTGCCAGCAGTCCCGCAGGGGGCGAGCAGTACTTC.

In its sample, this clonotype was seen a few times. Just one base apart from a much larger clone, this may be a read error. The chain uses TRBV7-2 and TRBJ1-6, with D uncertain. Germline V lookup: CDR1 SGHTA, CDR2 FQGNSA. The CDR3 is 13 residues long. The CDR3 bases are TGTGCCAGCACCTCCTCGGTGTCATCACACCTCCACTTT. Translating gives CASTSSVSSHLHF.

This clonotype was detected ten times or more. The chain joins TRBV11-3 to TRBJ1-1, with D tentatively TRBD1 (5 bases). The CDR3 length is 15 residues. Trimming removed 5 bases at V and 1 base at J, with 14 bases between. Germline loops: CDR1 SGHNT, CDR2 YENEEA. CDR3 residues: CASSLLGDGNTEAFF. CDR3 sequence (DNA): TGTGCCAGCAGCCTCCTTGGGGACGGGAACACTGAAGCTTTCTTT.